The source of this T cell receptor beta chain is a study of T cell repertoires in cytomegalovirus infection. Study at large: The study used recently identified HLA-C-restricted and well-studied HLA-B-restricted CMV epitopes.

TCRdb fed the reads into MiXCR, producing one record per CDR3 protein. Of about 920,000 distinct CDR3 sequences in the sample, around a third were seen once. In this sample, this clonotype turned up a few times. What it recognizes is unknown. This sequence originates from a human donor in good health (CMV status not recorded). Some clones in this sample may be carry-over from other donors' samples. The sample was cultured CD8+ T cells from PBMCs, taken from culture after CMV antigen stimulation.

CDR3 protein: CASSYSTGGAADTQYF. CDR3 sequence (DNA): TGTGCCAGCAGTTACTCGACGGGGGGGGCAGCAGATACGCAGTATTTT. J is TRBJ2-3 and V is TRBV6-5, with 8 bases identical to TRBD2. Germline assignment: CDR1 MNHEY and CDR2 SVGAGI. Unmatched junction bases numbered 6, after V lost 0 bases and J lost 4 bases. There are 16 residues in the CDR3.